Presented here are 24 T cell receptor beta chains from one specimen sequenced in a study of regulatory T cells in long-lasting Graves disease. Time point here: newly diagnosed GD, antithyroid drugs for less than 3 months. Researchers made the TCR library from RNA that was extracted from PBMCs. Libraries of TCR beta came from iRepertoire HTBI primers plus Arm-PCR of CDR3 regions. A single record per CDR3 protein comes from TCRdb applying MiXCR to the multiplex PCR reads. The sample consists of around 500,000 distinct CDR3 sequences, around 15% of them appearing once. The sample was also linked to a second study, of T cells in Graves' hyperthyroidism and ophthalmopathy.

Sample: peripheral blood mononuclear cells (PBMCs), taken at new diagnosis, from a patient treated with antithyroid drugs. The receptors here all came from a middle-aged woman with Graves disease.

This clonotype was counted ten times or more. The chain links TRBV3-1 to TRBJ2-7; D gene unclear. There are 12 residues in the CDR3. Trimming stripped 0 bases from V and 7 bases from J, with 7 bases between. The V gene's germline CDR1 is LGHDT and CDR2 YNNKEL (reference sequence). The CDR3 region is CASSQDRIEQYF. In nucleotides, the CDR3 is TGTGCCAGCAGCCAAGATCGGATAGAGCAGTACTTC.

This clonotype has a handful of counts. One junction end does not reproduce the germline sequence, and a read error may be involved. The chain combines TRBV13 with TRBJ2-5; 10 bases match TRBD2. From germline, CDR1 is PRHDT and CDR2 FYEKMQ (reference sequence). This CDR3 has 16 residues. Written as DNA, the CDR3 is TGTGCCAGCAGCGTAGGTTCTAGCGGGGGCCAAGAGACCCAGTACTTC. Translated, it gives CASSVGSSGGQETQYF.

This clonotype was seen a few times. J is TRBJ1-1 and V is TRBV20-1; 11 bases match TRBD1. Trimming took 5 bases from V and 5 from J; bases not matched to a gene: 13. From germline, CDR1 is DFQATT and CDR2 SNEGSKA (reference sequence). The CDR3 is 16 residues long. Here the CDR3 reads CSAGRDRGMGWTEAFF. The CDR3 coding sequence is TGCAGTGCTGGGAGGGACAGGGGGATGGGGTGGACTGAAGCTTTCTTT.

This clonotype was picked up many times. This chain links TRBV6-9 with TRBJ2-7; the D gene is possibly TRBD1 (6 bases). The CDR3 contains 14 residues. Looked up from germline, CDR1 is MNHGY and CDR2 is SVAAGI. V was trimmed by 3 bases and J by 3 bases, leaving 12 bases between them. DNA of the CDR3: TGTGCCAGCAGTTACCGTCGGACAGACTACGAGCAGTACTTC. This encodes CASSYRRTDYEQYF.

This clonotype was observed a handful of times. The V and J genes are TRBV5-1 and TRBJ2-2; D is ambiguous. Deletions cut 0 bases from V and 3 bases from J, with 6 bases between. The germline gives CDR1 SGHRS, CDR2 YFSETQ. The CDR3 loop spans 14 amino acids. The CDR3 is CASSLERDTGELFF. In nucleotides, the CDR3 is TGCGCCAGCAGCTTGGAAAGGGACACCGGGGAGCTGTTTTTT. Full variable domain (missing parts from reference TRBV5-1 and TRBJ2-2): KAGVTQTPRYLIKTRGQQVTLSCSPISGHRSVSWYQQTPGQGLQFLFEYFSETQRNKGNFPGRFSGRQFSNSRSEMNVSTLELGDSALYLCASSLERDTGELFFGEGSRLTVL.

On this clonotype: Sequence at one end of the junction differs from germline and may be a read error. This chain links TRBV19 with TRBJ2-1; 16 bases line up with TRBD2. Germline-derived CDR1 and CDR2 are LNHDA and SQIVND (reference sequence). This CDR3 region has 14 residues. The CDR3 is CATGLAGGYNGQFF. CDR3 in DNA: TGTGCAACGGGACTAGCGGGGGGGTACAATGGGCAGTTCTTC.

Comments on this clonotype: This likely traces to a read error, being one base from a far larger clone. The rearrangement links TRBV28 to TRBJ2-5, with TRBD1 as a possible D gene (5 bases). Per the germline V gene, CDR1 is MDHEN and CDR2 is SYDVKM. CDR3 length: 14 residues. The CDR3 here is CASRMAGFYNEQLF. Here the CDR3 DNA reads TGTGCCAGCCGGATGGCAGGGTTTTACAATGAGCAGCTCTTC.

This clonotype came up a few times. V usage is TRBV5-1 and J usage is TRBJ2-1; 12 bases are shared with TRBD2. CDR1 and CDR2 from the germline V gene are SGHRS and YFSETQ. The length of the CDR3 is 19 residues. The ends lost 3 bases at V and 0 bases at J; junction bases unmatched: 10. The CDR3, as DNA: TGCGCCAGCAGCTCCCGACTAGCGGGGGCCCTGGCCTCCTACAATGAGCAGTTCTTC. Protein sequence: CASSSRLAGALASYNEQFF.

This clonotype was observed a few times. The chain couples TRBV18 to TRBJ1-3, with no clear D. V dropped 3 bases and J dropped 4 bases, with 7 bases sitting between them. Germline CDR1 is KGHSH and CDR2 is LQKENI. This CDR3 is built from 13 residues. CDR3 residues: CASSPSRGNTIYF. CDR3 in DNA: TGTGCCAGCTCACCGAGCAGGGGAAACACCATATATTTT.

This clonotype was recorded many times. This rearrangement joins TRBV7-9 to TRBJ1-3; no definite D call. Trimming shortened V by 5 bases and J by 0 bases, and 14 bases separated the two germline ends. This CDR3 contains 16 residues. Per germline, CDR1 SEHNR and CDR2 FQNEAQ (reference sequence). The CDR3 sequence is CASSPRQSNSGNTIYF. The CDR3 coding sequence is TGTGCCAGCAGCCCACGCCAGTCGAACTCTGGAAACACCATATATTTT.

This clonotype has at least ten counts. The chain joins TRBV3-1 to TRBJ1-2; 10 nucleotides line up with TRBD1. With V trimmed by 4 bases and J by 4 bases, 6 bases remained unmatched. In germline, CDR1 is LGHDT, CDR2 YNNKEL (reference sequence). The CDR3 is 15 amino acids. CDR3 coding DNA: TGTGCCAGCAGCCTCGACAGGGGGCAAAGCTATGGCTACACCTTC. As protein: CASSLDRGQSYGYTF. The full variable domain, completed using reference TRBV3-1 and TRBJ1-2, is DTAVSQTPKYLVTQMGNDKSIKCEQNLGHDTMYWYKQDSKKFLKIMFSYNNKELIINETVPNRFSPKSPDKAHLNLHINSLELGDSAVYFCASSLDRGQSYGYTFGSGTRLTVV.

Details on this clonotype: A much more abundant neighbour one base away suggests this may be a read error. The CDR3 nucleotides are TGCAGTGCAAACCGGGGGGGCAATGAGCAGTACTTC. Amino acids: CSANRGGNEQYF. This chain links TRBV20-1 with TRBJ2-7; 8 positions match TRBD2. CDR3 length equals 12 residues. CDR1 is DFQATT, CDR2 SNEGSKA, per germline (reference sequence). Trimming removed 6 bases from V and 7 bases from J; junction bases left unmatched: 8.

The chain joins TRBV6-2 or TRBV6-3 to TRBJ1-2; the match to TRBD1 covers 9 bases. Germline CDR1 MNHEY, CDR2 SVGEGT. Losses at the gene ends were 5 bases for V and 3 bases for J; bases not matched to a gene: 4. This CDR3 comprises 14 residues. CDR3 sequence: CASSRTGAYYGYTF. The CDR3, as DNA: TGTGCCAGCAGTAGGACAGGGGCCTACTATGGCTACACCTTC.

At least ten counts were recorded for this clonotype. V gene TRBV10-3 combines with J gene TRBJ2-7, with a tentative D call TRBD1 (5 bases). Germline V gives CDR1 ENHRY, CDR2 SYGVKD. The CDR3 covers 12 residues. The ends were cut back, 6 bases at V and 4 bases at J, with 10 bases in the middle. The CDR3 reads CAISPKGYEQYF. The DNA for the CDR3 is TGTGCCATCAGCCCTAAGGGGTACGAGCAGTACTTC.

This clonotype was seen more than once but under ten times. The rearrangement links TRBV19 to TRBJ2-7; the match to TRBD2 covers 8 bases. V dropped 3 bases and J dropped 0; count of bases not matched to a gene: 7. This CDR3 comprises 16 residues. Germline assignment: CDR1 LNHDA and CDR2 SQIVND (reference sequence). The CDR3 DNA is TGTGCCAGTAGTATCCCAGGGCTAGCGGGCTCCTACGAGCAGTACTTC. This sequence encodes CASSIPGLAGSYEQYF.

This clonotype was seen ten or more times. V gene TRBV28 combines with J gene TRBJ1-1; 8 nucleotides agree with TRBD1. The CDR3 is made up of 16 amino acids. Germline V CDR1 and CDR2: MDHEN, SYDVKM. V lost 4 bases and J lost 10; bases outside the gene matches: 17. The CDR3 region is CASSYPGQGARDGAFF. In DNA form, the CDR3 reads TGTGCCAGCAGTTACCCCGGACAGGGAGCCAGGGACGGAGCTTTCTTT. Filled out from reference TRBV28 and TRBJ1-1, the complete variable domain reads DVKVTQSSRYLVKRTGEKVFLECVQDMDHENMFWYRQDPGLGLRLIYFSYDVKMKEKGDIPEGYSVSREKKERFSLILESASTNQTSMYLCASSYPGQGARDGAFFGQGTRLTVV.

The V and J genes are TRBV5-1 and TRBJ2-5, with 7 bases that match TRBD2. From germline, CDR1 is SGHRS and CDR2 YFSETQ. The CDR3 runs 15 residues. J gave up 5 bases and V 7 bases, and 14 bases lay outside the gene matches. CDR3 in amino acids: CASWNVAGVIETQYF. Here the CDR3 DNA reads TGCGCCAGCTGGAACGTCGCGGGGGTGATCGAGACCCAGTACTTC.

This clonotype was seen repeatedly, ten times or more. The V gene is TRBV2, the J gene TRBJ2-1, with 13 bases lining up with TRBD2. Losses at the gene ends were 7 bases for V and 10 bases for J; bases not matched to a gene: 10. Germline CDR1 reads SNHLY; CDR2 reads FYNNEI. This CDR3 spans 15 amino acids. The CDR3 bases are TGTGCCAGCACACTTAGTGGACTAGCGGGGGAAGAGCAGTTCTTC. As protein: CASTLSGLAGEEQFF. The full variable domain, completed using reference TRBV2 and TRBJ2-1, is EPEVTQTPSHQVTQMGQEVILRCVPISNHLYFYWYRQILGQKVEFLVSFYNNEISEKSEIFDDQFSVERPDGSNFTLKIRSTKLEDSAMYFCASTLSGLAGEEQFFGPGTRLTVL.

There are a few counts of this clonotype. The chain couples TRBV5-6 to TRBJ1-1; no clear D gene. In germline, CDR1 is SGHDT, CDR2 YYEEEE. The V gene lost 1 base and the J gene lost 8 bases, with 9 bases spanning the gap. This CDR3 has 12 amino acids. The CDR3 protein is CASSLTEDEAFF. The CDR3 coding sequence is TGTGCCAGCAGCTTGACGGAGGACGAAGCTTTCTTT. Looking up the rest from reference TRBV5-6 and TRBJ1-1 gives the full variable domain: DAGVTQSPTHLIKTRGQQVTLRCSPKSGHDTVSWYQQALGQGPQFIFQYYEEEERQRGNFPDRFSGHQFPNYSSELNVNALLLGDSALYLCASSLTEDEAFFGQGTRLTVV.

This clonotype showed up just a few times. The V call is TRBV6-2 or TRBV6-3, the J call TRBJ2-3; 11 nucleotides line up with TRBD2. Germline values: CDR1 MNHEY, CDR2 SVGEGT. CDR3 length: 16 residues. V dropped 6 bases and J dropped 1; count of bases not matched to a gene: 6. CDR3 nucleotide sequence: TGTGCCAGCAGCCAACCTAGCGGGGGGCGCACAGATACGCAGTATTTT. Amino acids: CASSQPSGGRTDTQYF.

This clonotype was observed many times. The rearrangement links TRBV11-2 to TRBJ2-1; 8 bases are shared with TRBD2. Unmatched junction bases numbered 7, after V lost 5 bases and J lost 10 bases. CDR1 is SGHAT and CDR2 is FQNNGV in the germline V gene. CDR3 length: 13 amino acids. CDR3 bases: TGTGCCAGCAGCCCGGGACTAGTTCGGGAGCAGTTCTTC. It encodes CASSPGLVREQFF.

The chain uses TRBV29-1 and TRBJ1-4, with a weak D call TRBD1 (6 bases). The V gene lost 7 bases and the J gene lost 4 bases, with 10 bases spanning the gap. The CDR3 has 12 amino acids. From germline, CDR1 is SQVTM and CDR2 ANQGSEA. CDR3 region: CSAQDSNEKLFF. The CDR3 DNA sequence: TGCAGCGCCCAGGACAGTAATGAAAAACTGTTTTTT.

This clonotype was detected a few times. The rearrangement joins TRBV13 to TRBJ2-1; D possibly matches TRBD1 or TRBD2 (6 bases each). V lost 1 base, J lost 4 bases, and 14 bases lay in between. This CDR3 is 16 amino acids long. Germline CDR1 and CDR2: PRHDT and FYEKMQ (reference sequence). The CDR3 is CASSLARGARYNEQFF. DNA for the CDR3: TGTGCCAGCAGCTTAGCAAGGGGGGCTCGGTACAATGAGCAGTTCTTC.

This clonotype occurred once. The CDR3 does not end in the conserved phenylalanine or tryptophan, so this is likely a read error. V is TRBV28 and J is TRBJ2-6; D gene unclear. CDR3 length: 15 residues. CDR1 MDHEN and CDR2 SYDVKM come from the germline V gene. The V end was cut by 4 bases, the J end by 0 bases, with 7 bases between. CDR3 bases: TGTGCCAGCAGTTCGCAGTACTCTGGGGCCAACGTCCTGACTCTC. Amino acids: CASSSQYSGANVLTL.